This T cell receptor delta chain was sequenced during a study of γδ T cells in repeated Plasmodium falciparum infection. Study-level information: Donors were malaria-exposed Malian children or age- and gender-matched Australian children. Notes on the study in general: Vdelta2-negative gammadelta repertoires appeared less diverse and less shared in Malian than Australian children. Vgamma9/Vdelta2+ T cells showed a stable polyclonal repertoire with shared TCRgamma sequences.

Of note for this clone: The antigen is not known. This DNA's translation differs at residue 23 from TCRdb's protein, which comes from a much larger clone; a read error is likely, and the protein shown is translated from the DNA.

Gammadelta T cells were flow-sorted from PBMC into Vgamma9/Vdelta2+ and Vdelta2-negative populations for bulk analysis. The V segment lost 0 bases and the J segment 3 bases; nucleotides outside the gene matches: 41. The germline V gene encodes CDR1 TSWWSYY and CDR2 QGS. The CDR3 spans 29 residues. Each sorted gammadelta sample had TRG and TRD chains sequenced. TCRdb called clones anew from the multiplex PCR reads with CATT. The sample includes tens of thousands of delta-chain clones, over 0.75% of them seen just once. The chain has TRDV1 and TRDJ1; TRDD3 matches 12 bases. TCRdb offers no J gene call, so here the DNA was matched to germline to obtain one. The TCR comes from a pool of human donors (malaria-infected and uninfected, not separated). Sequences were obtained from gamma-delta T cells from blood. CDR3 in amino acids: CALGELMRQTIKKKGVLSGGYEGPDKLIF. In DNA, the CDR3 is TGTGCTCTTGGGGAACTCATGAGACAAACTATTAAAAAAAAAGGCGTCCTATCTGGGGGATACGAGGGCCCCGATAAACTCATCTTT.